Listed below are T cell receptor beta chains from one sample, sequenced in a study of blood T cell repertoires in COVID-19. The protocol was immunoSEQ multiplex PCR, while the TCRdb copy is restricted to in-frame clones and leaves out a portion. The table lists tens of thousands of clones, roughly nine tenths of them singletons. Sequencing input: peripheral blood. The receptors shown here come from a human donor in a cohort sampled during active COVID-19. The CDR3 runs from the conserved cysteine through the conserved F or W. The D gene is left open where the match is weak. Size is omitted from some rows. Given values are once, few, many or a class for expanded clones.

cdr3_aa: CASSLGPPPQHF
cdr3_nt: TGTGCCAGCAGCTTAGGGCCACCCCCCCAGCATTTT
j_call: TRBJ1-5
d_call: -
v_call: TRBV7-8
clone_size: -

cdr3_aa: CASSYRGQYNEQFF
cdr3_nt: TGTGCCAGCAGTTACAGAGGACAGTACAATGAGCAGTTCTTC
j_call: TRBJ2-1
d_call: -
v_call: TRBV6-6
clone_size: -

cdr3_aa: CASTRYKDRATGELFF
cdr3_nt: TGTGCCAGCACTCGTTACAAGGACAGGGCCACCGGGGAGCTGTTTTTT
j_call: TRBJ2-2
d_call: TRBD1
v_call: TRBV27
clone_size: -

cdr3_aa: CASSSFVAQQGAPPEAFF
cdr3_nt: TGTGCCAGCAGTTCATTCGTTGCTCAACAGGGGGCGCCTCCTGAAGCTTTCTTT
j_call: TRBJ1-1
d_call: TRBD1
v_call: TRBV28
clone_size: -

cdr3_aa: CASSLRAGAPTDTQYF
cdr3_nt: TGTGCCAGCAGCTTAAGAGCGGGGGCCCCCACAGATACGCAGTATTTT
j_call: TRBJ2-3
d_call: TRBD2
v_call: TRBV7-6
clone_size: -

cdr3_aa: CASSLRGLENIQYF
cdr3_nt: TGTGCCAGCAGCTTGAGGGGGTTAGAAAACATTCAGTACTTC
j_call: TRBJ2-4
d_call: -
v_call: TRBV5-4
clone_size: -

cdr3_aa: CASSLLLAGGIETQYF
cdr3_nt: TGTGCCAGCAGCTTGTTACTAGCGGGAGGGATCGAGACCCAGTACTTC
j_call: TRBJ2-5
d_call: TRBD2
v_call: TRBV5-4
clone_size: -

cdr3_aa: CASSLARRRYEQYF
cdr3_nt: TGTGCCAGCAGCTTAGCGCGGAGGAGGTACGAGCAGTACTTC
j_call: TRBJ2-7
d_call: -
v_call: TRBV6-5
clone_size: -

cdr3_aa: CASSQTGWSSYEQYF
cdr3_nt: TGTGCCAGCAGCCAAACAGGTTGGTCCTCCTACGAGCAGTACTTC
j_call: TRBJ2-7
d_call: -
v_call: TRBV28
clone_size: -

cdr3_aa: CASSRDILIIPSYNEQFF
cdr3_nt: TGCGCCAGCAGTCGGGACATTTTGATTATCCCCTCCTACAATGAGCAGTTCTTC
j_call: TRBJ2-1
d_call: -
v_call: TRBV5-1
clone_size: -

cdr3_aa: CASSLTSGSSKNIQYF
cdr3_nt: TGTGCCAGCAGTTTGACTAGCGGGAGTTCCAAAAACATTCAGTACTTC
j_call: TRBJ2-4
d_call: TRBD2
v_call: TRBV27
clone_size: -

cdr3_aa: CASSLVKRAGWETQYF
cdr3_nt: TGTGCCAGCAGCTTGGTTAAACGTGCAGGGTGGGAGACCCAGTACTTC
j_call: TRBJ2-5
d_call: -
v_call: TRBV5-8
clone_size: -

cdr3_aa: CASSLYGGAYSYEQYF
cdr3_nt: TGTGCCAGCAGTTTATACGGAGGGGCTTACTCCTACGAGCAGTACTTC
j_call: TRBJ2-7
d_call: -
v_call: TRBV28
clone_size: -

cdr3_aa: CASSPAGGPSYEQYF
cdr3_nt: TGCGCCAGCAGCCCGGCCGGAGGACCTTCCTACGAGCAGTACTTC
j_call: TRBJ2-7
d_call: -
v_call: TRBV5-1
clone_size: -

cdr3_aa: CASSQTGLYEQYF
cdr3_nt: TGCGCCAGCAGCCAAACAGGGCTCTACGAGCAGTACTTC
j_call: TRBJ2-7
d_call: -
v_call: TRBV4-1
clone_size: -

cdr3_aa: CASSLAPGFALETQYF
cdr3_nt: TGCGCCAGCAGCTTGGCTCCAGGGTTCGCTTTAGAGACCCAGTACTTC
j_call: TRBJ2-5
d_call: -
v_call: TRBV5-1
clone_size: -

cdr3_aa: CASSILLGQGPREQYF
cdr3_nt: TGTGCCAGTAGTATTCTCCTTGGACAGGGCCCTCGGGAGCAGTACTTC
j_call: TRBJ2-7
d_call: TRBD1
v_call: TRBV19
clone_size: -

cdr3_aa: CASSDGTGDIQYF
cdr3_nt: TGTGCCAGCAGCGACGGGACAGGCGACATTCAGTACTTC
j_call: TRBJ2-4
d_call: TRBD1
v_call: TRBV7-3
clone_size: once

cdr3_aa: CASSQGDRAPNYGYTF
cdr3_nt: TGTGCCAGCAGTCAAGGAGACAGGGCCCCTAACTATGGCTACACCTTC
j_call: TRBJ1-2
d_call: TRBD1
v_call: TRBV6-1
clone_size: -

cdr3_aa: CASSRDRGLGTGELFF
cdr3_nt: TGCGCCAGCAGCCGGGACAGGGGCTTAGGCACCGGGGAGCTGTTTTTT
j_call: TRBJ2-2
d_call: TRBD1
v_call: TRBV4-3
clone_size: -

cdr3_aa: CASSEASPGSQYF
cdr3_nt: TGTGCCAGCTCCGAGGCCAGCCCAGGGTCCCAGTACTTC
j_call: TRBJ2-5
d_call: -
v_call: TRBV28
clone_size: -

cdr3_aa: CASSQEEVSSYNEQFF
cdr3_nt: TGTGCCAGCAGCCAAGAGGAGGTTAGCTCCTACAATGAGCAGTTCTTC
j_call: TRBJ2-1
d_call: -
v_call: TRBV4-2
clone_size: -

cdr3_aa: CASSLGSGDYGYTF
cdr3_nt: TGTGCCAGCAGCTTAGGATCAGGGGACTATGGCTACACCTTC
j_call: TRBJ1-2
d_call: -
v_call: TRBV11-2
clone_size: -

cdr3_aa: CASSVGTGVGYEQYF
cdr3_nt: TGTGCCAGCAGCGTAGGGACAGGGGTTGGCTACGAGCAGTACTTC
j_call: TRBJ2-7
d_call: TRBD1
v_call: TRBV9
clone_size: -

cdr3_aa: CAISDRQAGTGGYTF
cdr3_nt: TGTGCCATCAGTGACCGCCAGGCGGGGACCGGTGGCTACACCTTC
j_call: TRBJ1-2
d_call: -
v_call: TRBV10-3
clone_size: -

cdr3_aa: CASSERGGANTGELFF
cdr3_nt: TGTGCCAGCAGTGAGCGGGGCGGGGCGAACACCGGGGAGCTGTTTTTT
j_call: TRBJ2-2
d_call: -
v_call: TRBV6-1
clone_size: medium-sized

cdr3_aa: CASEAGVNTEAFF
cdr3_nt: TGTGCCAGCGAGGCGGGGGTTAACACTGAAGCTTTCTTT
j_call: TRBJ1-1
d_call: -
v_call: TRBV7-9
clone_size: once